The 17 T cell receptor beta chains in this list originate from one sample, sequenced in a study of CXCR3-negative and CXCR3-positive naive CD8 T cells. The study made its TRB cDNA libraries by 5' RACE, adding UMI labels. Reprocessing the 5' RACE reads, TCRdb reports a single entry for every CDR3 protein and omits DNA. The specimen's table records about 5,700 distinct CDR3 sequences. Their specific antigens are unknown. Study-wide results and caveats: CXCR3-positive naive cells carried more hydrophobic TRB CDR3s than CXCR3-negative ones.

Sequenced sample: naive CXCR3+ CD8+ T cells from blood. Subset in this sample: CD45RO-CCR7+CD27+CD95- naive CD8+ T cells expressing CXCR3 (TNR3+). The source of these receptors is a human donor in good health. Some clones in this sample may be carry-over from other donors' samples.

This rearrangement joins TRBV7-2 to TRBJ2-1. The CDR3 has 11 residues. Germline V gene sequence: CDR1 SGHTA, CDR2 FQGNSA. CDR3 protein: CASSLASEQFF.

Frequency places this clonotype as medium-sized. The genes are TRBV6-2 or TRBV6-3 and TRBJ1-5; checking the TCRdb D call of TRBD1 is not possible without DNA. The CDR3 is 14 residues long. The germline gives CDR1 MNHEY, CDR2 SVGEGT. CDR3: CASSFDRANLPQHF.

The chain's CDR3 is CACRGAPDYNEQFF. The chain combines TRBV4-1 with TRBJ2-1; TCRdb names TRBD1, which stays unverified in the absence of DNA. CDR1 is MGHRA and CDR2 is YSYEKL in the germline V gene. The CDR3 spans 14 residues.

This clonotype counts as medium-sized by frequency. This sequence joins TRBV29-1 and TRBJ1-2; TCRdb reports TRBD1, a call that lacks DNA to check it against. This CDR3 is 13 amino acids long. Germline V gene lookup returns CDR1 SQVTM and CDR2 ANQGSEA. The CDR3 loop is CSVDYGGVYGYTF.

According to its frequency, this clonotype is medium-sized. This CDR3 is CSARDTAGSSQNQPQHF. V usage is TRBV20-1 and J usage is TRBJ1-5. In germline, CDR1 is DFQATT, CDR2 SNEGSKA (reference sequence). The length of the CDR3 is 17 residues.

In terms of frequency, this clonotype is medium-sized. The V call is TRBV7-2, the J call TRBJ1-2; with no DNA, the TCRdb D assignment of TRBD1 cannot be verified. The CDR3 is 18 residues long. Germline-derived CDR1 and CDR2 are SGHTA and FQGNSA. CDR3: CASSLVPGATPLNYGYTF.

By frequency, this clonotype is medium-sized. The CDR3 reads CASSLGLANTEAFF. The rearrangement links TRBV5-6 to TRBJ1-1. There are 14 residues in the CDR3. Germline V gene data show CDR1 as SGHDT and CDR2 as YYEEEE.

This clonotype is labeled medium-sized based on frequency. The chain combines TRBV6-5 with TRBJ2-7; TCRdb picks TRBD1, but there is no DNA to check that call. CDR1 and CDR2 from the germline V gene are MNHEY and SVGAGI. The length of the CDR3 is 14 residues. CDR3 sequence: CASTPNRDIYEQYF.

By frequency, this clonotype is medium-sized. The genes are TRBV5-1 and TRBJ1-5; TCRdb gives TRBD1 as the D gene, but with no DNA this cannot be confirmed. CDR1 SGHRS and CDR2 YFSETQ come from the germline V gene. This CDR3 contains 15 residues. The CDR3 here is CASSLRGASNQPQHF.

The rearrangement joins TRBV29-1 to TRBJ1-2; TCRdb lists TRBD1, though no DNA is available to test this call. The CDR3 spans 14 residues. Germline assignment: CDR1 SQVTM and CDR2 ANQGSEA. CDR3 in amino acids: CSAQPRGFDYGYTF.

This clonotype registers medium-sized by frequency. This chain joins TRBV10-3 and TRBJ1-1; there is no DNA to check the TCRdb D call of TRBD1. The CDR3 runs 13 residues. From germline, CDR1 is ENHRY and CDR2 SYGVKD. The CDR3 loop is CAITIQGNTEAFF.

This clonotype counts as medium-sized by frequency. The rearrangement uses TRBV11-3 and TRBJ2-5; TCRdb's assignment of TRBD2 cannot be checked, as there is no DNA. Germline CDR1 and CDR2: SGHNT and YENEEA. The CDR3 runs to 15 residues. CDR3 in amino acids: CASSGRELHQETQYF.

The CDR3 protein is CSVARLDTGELFF. The chain couples TRBV29-1 to TRBJ2-2. Germline CDR1 and CDR2: SQVTM and ANQGSEA. This CDR3 is built from 13 residues.

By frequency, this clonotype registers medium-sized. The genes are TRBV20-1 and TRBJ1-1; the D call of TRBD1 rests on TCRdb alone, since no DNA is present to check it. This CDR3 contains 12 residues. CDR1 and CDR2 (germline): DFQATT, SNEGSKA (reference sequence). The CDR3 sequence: CSARQGDTEAFF.

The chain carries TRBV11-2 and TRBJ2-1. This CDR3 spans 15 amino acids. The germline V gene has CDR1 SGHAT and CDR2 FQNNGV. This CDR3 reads CASSLEGTAYNEQFF. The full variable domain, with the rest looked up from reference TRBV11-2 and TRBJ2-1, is EAGVAQSPRYKIIEKRQSVAFWCNPISGHATLYWYQQILGQGPKLLIQFQNNGVVDDSQLPKDRFSAERLKGVDSTLKIQPAKLEDSAVYLCASSLEGTAYNEQFFGPGTRLTVL.

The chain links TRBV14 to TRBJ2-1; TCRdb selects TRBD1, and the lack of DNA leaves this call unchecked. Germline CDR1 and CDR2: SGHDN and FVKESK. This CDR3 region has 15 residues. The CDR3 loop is CASSDGGRTGVEQFF. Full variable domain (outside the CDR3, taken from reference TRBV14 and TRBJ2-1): EAGVTQFPSHSVIEKGQTVTLRCDPISGHDNLYWYRRVMGKEIKFLLHFVKESKQDESGMPNNRFLAERTGGTYSTLKVQPAELEDSGVYFCASSDGGRTGVEQFFGPGTRLTVL.

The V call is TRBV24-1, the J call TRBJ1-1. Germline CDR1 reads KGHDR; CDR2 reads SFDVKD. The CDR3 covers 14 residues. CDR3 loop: CATSDADGNTEAFF.